A selection of T cell receptor beta chains follows, all from one sample in a study of T-cell memory formation after mild COVID-19. Each CDR3 protein gets one entry after TCRdb re-called the 5' RACE reads with MiXCR. The sample shows about 560,000 distinct CDR3 sequences, 20% to 25% of them seen only once. Material: PBMCs or a T cell subset sorted from them (not recorded which). These receptors were taken from an adult woman who had mild COVID-19 (a few samples of this study predate the infection). Cell type and time point are not known. The CDR3 runs from the conserved cysteine through the conserved F or W. Each record gives: J gene, D gene, clone size, V gene, CDR3 DNA, CDR3 protein. The D gene is left open where the match is weak. Where a row states a size, it is once, few, many or the class of an expanded clone; other rows omit it.

TRBJ2-3,.,many,TRBV7-9,TGTGCCAGCAGCTTAGCTGGGGGAGTCGCAGATACGCAGTATTTT,CASSLAGGVADTQYF
TRBJ2-7,TRBD2,few,TRBV19,TGTGCCAGTAGTATAGGCGATCGCGGGAGGTCCTACGAGCAGTACTTC,CASSIGDRGRSYEQYF
TRBJ2-3,.,.,TRBV11-3,TGTGCCAGCAGCTTAGAAACGGTGGGGTCGGATACGCAGTATTTT,CASSLETVGSDTQYF
TRBJ2-2,.,.,TRBV12-3/TRBV12-4,TGTGCCAGCAGGAGCCGGGGTCTGAACACCGGGGAGCTGTTTTTT,CASRSRGLNTGELFF
TRBJ2-1,.,few,TRBV19,TGTGCCAGTAGTACGACTACACACCCTACAAATGAGCAGTTCTTC,CASSTTTHPTNEQFF
TRBJ2-1,.,.,TRBV7-2,TGTGCCAGCAGCCCTGGGCCGGGGGTCCTCTCCTACAATGAGCAGTTCTTC,CASSPGPGVLSYNEQFF
TRBJ1-2,.,.,TRBV27,TGTGCCAGCACGGACCTACTCGGCTATGGCTACACCTTC,CASTDLLGYGYTF
TRBJ2-7,.,many,TRBV20-1,TGCAGTGCCGCGAGAGCGGGCTGGGACTCCTACGAGCAGTACTTC,CSAARAGWDSYEQYF
TRBJ2-5,.,.,TRBV20-1,TGCAGTGCCCTGGACTGGGGGGAGACCCAGTACTTC,CSALDWGETQYF
TRBJ2-3,.,few,TRBV24-1,TGTGCCACCAGTGCCCCGGCGGATACGGATACGCAGTATTTT,CATSAPADTDTQYF
TRBJ1-1,.,few,TRBV13,TGTGCCAGCAGCTTGAGGGGGTTTCGAGCTTTCTTT,CASSLRGFRAFF
TRBJ2-5,TRBD1,few,TRBV7-9,TGTGCCAGCAGTTCGAACAGGGGCCCGTCGAGGGAGACCCAGTACTTC,CASSSNRGPSRETQYF
TRBJ2-1,TRBD1,.,TRBV6-5,TGTGCCAGCAGTCTAGACAGGGGCGGGACCAATGAGCAGTTCTTC,CASSLDRGGTNEQFF
TRBJ1-5,.,.,TRBV15,TGTGCCACCAGCAGAGATGCCCTCAGCAACCCTCAGCCCCAGCATTTT,CATSRDALSNPQPQHF
TRBJ1-4,.,.,TRBV29-1,TGCAGCGTATCAGGGGCAACTAATGAAAAACTGTTTTTT,CSVSGATNEKLFF
TRBJ2-2,TRBD1,few,TRBV5-1,TGCGCCAGCACTGGACAGGGGGGGAACACCGGGGAGCTGTTTTTT,CASTGQGGNTGELFF
TRBJ2-3,TRBD2,.,TRBV19,TGTGCCAGTAGTATACACCCCCTTGGGACTAGCGGGGAGGCAGATACGCAGTATTTT,CASSIHPLGTSGEADTQYF
TRBJ1-1,.,.,TRBV19,TGTGCCAGTAGTATATTAGGGACTGAAGCTTTCTTT,CASSILGTEAFF
TRBJ2-7,.,.,TRBV3-1,TGTGCCAGCAGCCAAGAGGCTGTACAGGTCGCCTACGAGCAGTACTTC,CASSQEAVQVAYEQYF
TRBJ1-2,TRBD1,.,TRBV11-2,TGTGCCAGCAGCTTTAGTACAGGGGGCTATGGCTACACCTTC,CASSFSTGGYGYTF
TRBJ2-3,.,.,TRBV24-1,TGTGCCACCGCGAGGGGACGCAGCATCGGGGATACGCAGTATTTT,CATARGRSIGDTQYF
TRBJ2-1,.,.,TRBV7-9,TGTGCCAGCAGCTTAGAAGGGAATACGGGACACACCTACAATGAGCAGTTCTTC,CASSLEGNTGHTYNEQFF
TRBJ2-1,TRBD1,.,TRBV7-9,TGTGCCAGCAGCTTCTCGCCAGGGGGCCCGAATGAGCAGTTCTTC,CASSFSPGGPNEQFF
TRBJ2-1,TRBD1,.,TRBV7-9,TGTGCCAGCAGCTCCGGGACAGGGTGGGATGAGCAGTTCTTC,CASSSGTGWDEQFF
TRBJ2-1,TRBD2,few,TRBV4-3,TGCGCCAGCAGTAAACGGGGGGGCTCGTTTTACAATGAGCAGTTCTTC,CASSKRGGSFYNEQFF
TRBJ2-1,.,.,TRBV6-4,TGTGCCAGCAGTGACGGACTGTACAATGAGCAGTTCTTC,CASSDGLYNEQFF
TRBJ2-1,.,few,TRBV2,TGTGCCAGCCGGGAGCGGGACAGCTCCTACAATGAGCAGTTCTTC,CASRERDSSYNEQFF
TRBJ1-1,.,.,TRBV27,TGTGCCAGCAGGCGAAGCGGTACTGAAGCTTTCTTT,CASRRSGTEAFF
TRBJ2-3,.,.,TRBV29-1,TGCAGCGTTGAAGATTTCAGGGCGAGGGTGAGCGATACGCAGTATTTT,CSVEDFRARVSDTQYF
TRBJ2-1,.,few,TRBV5-5,TGTGCCAGCAGCTTTCCCACCCTAGCAGCCTACAATGAGCAGTTCTTC,CASSFPTLAAYNEQFF
TRBJ2-7,.,few,TRBV7-9,TGTGCCAGCAGCCGGGCCACGGGGGTGCGCGAGCAGTACTTC,CASSRATGVREQYF
TRBJ2-3,.,many,TRBV24-1,TGTGCCACCAGTGAAGGGGCACCTAGCACAGATACGCAGTATTTT,CATSEGAPSTDTQYF
TRBJ2-3,TRBD1,few,TRBV7-8,TGTGCCAGCAGAGGGGGCGCGGAAAGGCTCACAGATACGCAGTATTTT,CASRGGAERLTDTQYF
TRBJ2-1,TRBD1,many,TRBV27,TGTGCCAGCAGTCAGGACAGGGGGGCTTACAATGAGCAGTTCTTC,CASSQDRGAYNEQFF
TRBJ2-5,.,.,TRBV7-3,TGTGCCAGCAGCTGGGGCAGGGACGAGACCCAGTACTTC,CASSWGRDETQYF
TRBJ1-1,.,few,TRBV19,TGTGCCAGTAGTATGCTACTGGGGGGGACTGAAGCTTTCTTT,CASSMLLGGTEAFF
TRBJ1-5,.,.,TRBV7-2,TGTGCCAGCAGCTTAGACCTGGGACGGGAGGATCAGCCCCAGCATTTT,CASSLDLGREDQPQHF